This record covers a single T cell receptor (beta chain). The antigen remains unidentified. TCRdb itself ran the reads through MiXCR, one entry per CDR3 protein. This table has about 770,000 distinct CDR3 sequences, under 35% appearing once. This entry belongs to a study of T cell repertoires in cytomegalovirus infection. Whole-study context: Signatures in public TCR beta sequences pointed to both CMV infection and matching HLA type.

With 7 bases removed from V and 1 base from J, the gap between germline ends came to 8 bases. There are 13 residues in the CDR3. Germline CDR1 reads MNHEY; CDR2 reads SMNVEV (reference sequence). This receptor was obtained from a human donor in good health (CMV status not recorded). Some clones in this sample may be carry-over from other donors' samples. Sample: cultured CD8+ T cells from PBMCs, taken from culture after CMV antigen stimulation. The chain links TRBV27 to TRBJ1-5; no clear D gene. The CDR3 nucleotides are TGTGCCAGCACCTCAGGAAGCAATCAGCCCCAGCATTTT. Its protein is CASTSGSNQPQHF.